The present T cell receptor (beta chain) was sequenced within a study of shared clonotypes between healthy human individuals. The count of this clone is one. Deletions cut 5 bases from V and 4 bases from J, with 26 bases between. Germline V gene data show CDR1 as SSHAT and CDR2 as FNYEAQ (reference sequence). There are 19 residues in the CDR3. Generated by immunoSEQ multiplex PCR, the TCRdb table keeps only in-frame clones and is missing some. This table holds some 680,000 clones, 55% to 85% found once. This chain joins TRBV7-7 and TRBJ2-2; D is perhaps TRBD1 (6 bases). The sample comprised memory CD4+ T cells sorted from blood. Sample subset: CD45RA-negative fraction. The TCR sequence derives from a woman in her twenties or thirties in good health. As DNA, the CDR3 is TGTGCCAGCAGCCAGCAGCCACCGTGGGCAGGGGACCTCACCGGGGAGCTGTTTTTT. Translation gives CASSQQPPWAGDLTGELFF.